This T cell receptor (beta chain) was identified in a study of OX40 agonist ivuxolimab in advanced cancers. For the study at large: An agonistic human IgG2 monoclonal antibody against OX40 (CD134) was given. Whole-study findings and limits: Within 6 weeks, CD4+ and CD8+ blood T cells expanded clonally at 0.1 to 3.0 mg/kg. Among the least clonally expanded were partial responders at 0.1-3.0 mg/kg.

V lost 5 bases to trimming and J lost 7 bases; unmatched junction nucleotides: 15. Germline CDR1 SGHRS, CDR2 YFSETQ. CDR3 size: 17 residues. Repertoires were generated with immunoSEQ multiplex PCR, while TCRdb's copy carries only in-frame clones and drops some. The table lists roughly 95,000 clones, under 90% of them singletons. About this clone: Its cognate antigen is unknown.

The material was CD4+ or CD8+ T cells sorted from blood, obtained in a trial of the OX40 agonist ivuxolimab. The receptor comes from an adult with an advanced solid tumor such as melanoma, head and neck, liver or kidney cancer. The chain has TRBV5-1 and TRBJ2-1; 10 nucleotides match TRBD2. The CDR3 reads CASSNEKAGGPSNEQFF. The CDR3 DNA sequence: TGCGCCAGCAGTAACGAAAAAGCGGGAGGGCCCTCGAATGAGCAGTTCTTC. The full variable domain, with the rest looked up from reference TRBV5-1 and TRBJ2-1, is KAGVTQTPRYLIKTRGQQVTLSCSPISGHRSVSWYQQTPGQGLQFLFEYFSETQRNKGNFPGRFSGRQFSNSRSEMNVSTLELGDSALYLCASSNEKAGGPSNEQFFGPGTRLTVL.